The 31 T cell receptor beta chains reported below all come from one sample, sequenced in a study of blood T cell repertoires in COVID-19 (dated by TCRdb to the early 2020s). The protocol used for the library was the immunoSEQ multiplex PCR assay. TCRdb took this table from immuneACCESS and kept in-frame rearrangements with V and J called. Such tables lack part of the clones; where checked against another copy, unresolved V genes explain under half of the gap, and the rest is unexplained. The sample data list about 240,000 clones, and under 90% of these were observed just once. 3% to 4.5% of the sample lies in the top ten. Sequenced sample: PBMCs or T cells enriched from blood (not recorded which). All receptors derive from a woman aged 40-49 years who had been exposed to COVID-19.

The chain carries TRBV5-6 and TRBJ1-2; 9 bases align to TRBD1. CDR1 is SGHDT and CDR2 is YYEEEE in the germline V gene. Trimming at V came to 4 bases and at J to 2 bases, leaving 0 bases not matched to a gene. The CDR3 totals 13 residues. CDR3 bases: TGTGCCAGCAGCGGGACAGGGAACTATGGCTACACCTTC. Protein sequence: CASSGTGNYGYTF.

This chain connects TRBV18 to TRBJ2-5; the match to TRBD2 covers 11 bases. The CDR3 is made up of 15 amino acids. The ends lost 6 bases at V and 4 bases at J; junction bases unmatched: 7. The germline V gene has CDR1 KGHSH and CDR2 LQKENI. CDR3 coding DNA: TGTGCCAGCTCTCCCACTAGCGGGGGAACAGAGACCCAGTACTTC. It translates to CASSPTSGGTETQYF. Based on the CDR3 plus reference TRBV18 and TRBJ2-5, the full variable domain is NAGVMQNPRHLVRRRGQEARLRCSPMKGHSHVYWYRQLPEEGLKFMVYLQKENIIDESGMPKERFSAEFPKEGPSILRIQQVVRGDSAAYFCASSPTSGGTETQYFGPGTRLLVL.

V and J are TRBV13 and TRBJ1-2; D remains unclear. The CDR3 extends over 12 amino acids. V was trimmed by 5 bases and J by 6 bases, leaving 10 bases between them. Germline V gives CDR1 PRHDT, CDR2 FYEKMQ (reference sequence). CDR3 DNA: TGTGCCAGCAGCCCCCGTCCAGATGGCTACACCTTC. This encodes CASSPRPDGYTF.

CDR3 loop: CTSSQDRNRGMGNYGYTF. CDR3 DNA: TGCACCAGCAGCCAAGATAGGAACAGGGGAATGGGTAACTATGGCTACACCTTC. The rearrangement links TRBV1 to TRBJ1-2; the tabulated D call, TRBD1, remains unverified against the DNA. TRBV1 is a listed pseudogene. CDR3 length: 18 amino acids.

V is TRBV18 and J is TRBJ1-1; D is undetermined. Trimming took off 3 bases at V and 8 bases at J, with 13 bases between the two ends. The CDR3 length is 13 residues. Germline values: CDR1 KGHSH, CDR2 LQKENI. DNA of the CDR3: TGTGCCAGCTCACCGACACTGTCGGGGGAAGCTTTCTTT. Its protein product is CASSPTLSGEAFF.

V and J are TRBV7-6 and TRBJ2-5, with D hard to call. This CDR3 contains 14 residues. The V gene lost 1 base and the J gene lost 4 bases, with 10 bases spanning the gap. Germline values: CDR1 SGHVS, CDR2 FNYEAQ. The CDR3 coding sequence is TGTGCCAGCAGCTTAGAAGGATCAGGAGAGACCCAGTACTTC. It yields the protein CASSLEGSGETQYF.

The J gene is TRBJ2-1, the V gene TRBV3-1 (or the pseudogene TRBV3-2); 11 positions match TRBD2. The germline V gene encodes CDR1 LGHDT and CDR2 YNNKEL (reference sequence). This CDR3 has 18 residues. V dropped 1 base and J dropped 2; count of bases not matched to a gene: 7. Here the CDR3 reads CASSQVVTSGGTYNEQFF. For the CDR3, the DNA is TGTGCCAGCAGCCAAGTGGTCACTAGCGGGGGAACCTACAATGAGCAGTTCTTC.

The chain recombines TRBV28 with TRBJ2-7; D not resolved. The CDR3 loop spans 13 amino acids. Germline CDR1 and CDR2: MDHEN and SYDVKM. The V gene lost 7 bases and the J gene lost 3 bases, with 13 bases spanning the gap. This CDR3 is CASTQQSVYEQYF. The CDR3 nucleotides read TGTGCCAGCACGCAACAGTCGGTCTACGAGCAGTACTTC.

This chain uses TRBV2 with TRBJ2-7, with a weak D call TRBD1 (6 bases). Germline assignment: CDR1 SNHLY and CDR2 FYNNEI. Trimming stripped 5 bases from V and 5 bases from J, with 10 bases between. The CDR3 has 12 residues. This CDR3 reads CASSTGFHEQYF. DNA for the CDR3: TGTGCCAGCAGTACAGGGTTCCACGAGCAGTACTTC.

The J gene is TRBJ2-1, the V gene TRBV6-5; 9 nucleotides agree with TRBD1. The CDR3 runs to 12 residues. With V trimmed by 6 bases and J by 7 bases, 1 base remained unmatched. The germline V gene encodes CDR1 MNHEY and CDR2 SVGAGI. The CDR3 region has the DNA TGTGCCAGCAGGGACAGGGGTAATGAGCAGTTCTTC. Encoded protein: CASRDRGNEQFF.

This chain joins TRBV4-2 and TRBJ2-2; D perhaps matches TRBD2 (6 bases). V was trimmed by 5 bases and J by 0 bases, leaving 19 bases between them. Germline V gives CDR1 LGHNA, CDR2 YNFKEQ. The CDR3 is made up of 18 amino acids. This CDR3 is CASSSLPAGNANTGELFF. DNA for the CDR3: TGTGCCAGCAGCTCCCTCCCGGCGGGAAACGCGAACACCGGGGAGCTGTTTTTT.

The V call is TRBV6-5, the J call TRBJ2-7, with TRBD1 as a possible D gene (6 bases). V dropped 2 bases and J dropped 6 bases, with 11 bases sitting between them. The CDR3 is 13 amino acids. The germline V gene encodes CDR1 MNHEY and CDR2 SVGAGI. For the CDR3, the DNA is TGTGCCAGCAGTTACGATCACAGGGCCGAGCAGTACTTC. It codes for CASSYDHRAEQYF.

V is TRBV7-2 and J is TRBJ1-2; tentative D call: TRBD1 (5 bases). This CDR3 region has 14 residues. Germline V CDR1 and CDR2: SGHTA, FQGNSA. V was cut by 4 bases and J by 4 bases, with 13 bases left in between. The CDR3 loop reads CASSSLRGSYGYTF. DNA for the CDR3: TGTGCCAGCAGCTCATTGCGGGGCAGCTATGGCTACACCTTC.

V usage is TRBV7-3 and J usage is TRBJ2-3, with 7 bases matching TRBD2. There are 14 residues in the CDR3. Germline CDR1 is SGHTA and CDR2 is FQGTGA. Losses at the gene ends were 5 bases for V and 4 bases for J; bases not matched to a gene: 6. CDR3 region: CASSPKLASDTQYF. The CDR3 DNA reads TGTGCCAGCAGCCCAAAACTAGCGTCAGATACGCAGTATTTT.

The gene calls are TRBV11-2 and TRBJ1-4, with 11 bases aligning to TRBD1. The CDR3 runs to 14 residues. Germline V lookup: CDR1 SGHAT, CDR2 FQNNGV. V dropped 5 bases and J dropped 7; count of bases not matched to a gene: 3. CDR3 loop: CASSLGTGGEKLFF. The CDR3 DNA reads as TGTGCCAGCAGCCTTGGGACAGGGGGTGAAAAACTGTTTTTT.

CDR3 sequence: CASSYSLVVNYEQYF. The CDR3 nucleotides are TGTGCCAGCAGTTACTCGTTGGTAGTAAACTACGAGCAGTACTTC. J is TRBJ2-7 and V is TRBV6-2 or TRBV6-3; D remains ambiguous. This CDR3 is built from 15 residues. Germline values: CDR1 MNHEY, CDR2 SVGEGT. Deletions cut 0 bases from V and 3 bases from J, with 12 bases between.

V usage is TRBV11-2 and J usage is TRBJ1-1, with D unresolved. The CDR3 sequence is 15 residues long. Looked up from germline, CDR1 is SGHAT and CDR2 is FQNNGV. V was cut by 0 bases and J by 0 bases, with 8 bases left in between. This CDR3 is CASSLERRVNTEAFF. CDR3 coding DNA: TGTGCCAGCAGCTTAGAGCGGAGAGTGAACACTGAAGCTTTCTTT.

The chain joins TRBV28 to TRBJ1-4, with D possibly TRBD1 on 5 matching bases. Germline assignment: CDR1 MDHEN and CDR2 SYDVKM. Trimming pared 6 bases from V and 8 bases from J, leaving 22 bases between. CDR3 length: 16 amino acids. CDR3 coding DNA: TGTGCCAGCAGCCCCACTGCGGGGCCAGGAAAGGAAAAACTGTTTTTT. Translated: CASSPTAGPGKEKLFF.

This chain connects TRBV2 to TRBJ1-2, with D perhaps TRBD1 (6 bases). The CDR3 length is 14 residues. V lost 3 bases and J lost 7, with 15 bases in between. Germline CDR1 is SNHLY and CDR2 is FYNNEI. The DNA for the CDR3 is TGTGCCAGCAGTGACAGGGGTCACGTTGGTGGCTACACCTTC. Residues: CASSDRGHVGGYTF.

This chain uses TRBV3-1 (or the pseudogene TRBV3-2) with TRBJ1-3; TRBD1 agrees at 7 bases. Germline V gene data show CDR1 as LGHDT and CDR2 as YNNKEL (reference sequence). After removal of 6 bases from V and 4 bases from J, the junction contained 6 bases not matched to a gene. There are 14 residues in the CDR3. CDR3 amino acids: CASRSGGSGNTIYF. The CDR3 nucleotides are TGTGCCAGCAGGTCAGGGGGATCAGGAAACACCATATATTTT.

This clone was seen a single time. The chain recombines TRBV10-3 with TRBJ2-3; TRBD1 aligns across 10 bases. This CDR3 region has 15 residues. The trim removed 6 bases at V and 6 bases at J, leaving 9 bases unmatched. Germline lookup yields CDR1 ENHRY and CDR2 SYGVKD. DNA of the CDR3: TGTGCCATCAGCCCGGACAGGGGGGATAGGGATACGCAGTATTTT. As protein: CAISPDRGDRDTQYF.

This clone showed up just once. The chain combines TRBV18 with TRBJ1-4, with a weak D call TRBD1 (6 bases). Germline CDR1 is KGHSH and CDR2 is LQKENI. The CDR3 has 16 amino acids. The V end was cut by 3 bases, the J end by 0 bases, with 11 bases between. The CDR3 region is CASSPRQDATNEKLFF. CDR3 nucleotide sequence: TGTGCCAGCTCACCGCGACAGGATGCAACTAATGAAAAACTGTTTTTT.

The table lists this clone with a count of one. V gene TRBV6-6 combines with J gene TRBJ2-3, with TRBD1 as a possible D gene (6 bases). Trimming left V 8 bases short and J 3 bases short, with 6 bases between. Germline V gene sequence: CDR1 MNHNY, CDR2 SVGAGI (reference sequence). This CDR3 is built from 11 residues. The CDR3 is CASQGTDTQYF. CDR3 bases: TGTGCCAGCCAGGGGACAGATACGCAGTATTTT.

The gene calls are TRBV29-1 and TRBJ1-1; 7 bases are a match to TRBD1. The trim removed 7 bases at V and 2 bases at J, leaving 4 bases unmatched. The CDR3 runs to 12 residues. Germline-derived CDR1 and CDR2 are SQVTM and ANQGSEA. DNA of the CDR3: TGCAGCGGATCAGGGGGAAACACTGAAGCTTTCTTT. Translation: CSGSGGNTEAFF.

The chain couples TRBV5-3 to TRBJ1-2; 8 bases are shared with TRBD1. TRBV5-3 belongs to the ORF category, with a function that is uncertain. The CDR3 loop spans 13 amino acids. V was pared by 4 bases and J by 8 bases, with 7 bases of the junction left unmatched. The CDR3, as DNA: TGTGCCAGAAGCCCCTGGACAGGGCGAGGCTACACCTTC. Its translation is CARSPWTGRGYTF.

This rearrangement joins TRBV2 to TRBJ2-3; D gene uncertain. Germline CDR1 reads SNHLY; CDR2 reads FYNNEI. The V end was cut by 6 bases, the J end by 2 bases, with 3 bases between. CDR3 length: 11 residues. DNA of the CDR3: TGTGCCAGCAGACTCACAGATACGCAGTATTTT. Translation: CASRLTDTQYF.

The gene calls are TRBV7-9 and TRBJ1-5; the D gene is possibly TRBD1 (6 bases). Trimming removed 1 base from V and 15 bases from J, with 10 bases in between. The CDR3 consists of 11 residues. Germline lookup yields CDR1 SEHNR and CDR2 FQNEAQ (reference sequence). Written as DNA, the CDR3 is TGTGCCAGCAGCTTAGAACAGGGTGGGCATTTT. It is translated as CASSLEQGGHF.

The chain has TRBV7-9 and TRBJ1-2, with D maybe TRBD1 (5 bases). Germline V CDR1 and CDR2: SEHNR, FQNEAQ (reference sequence). V lost 4 bases, J lost 2 bases, and 5 bases lay in between. The CDR3 runs to 12 residues. This chain's CDR3 is CASSSGNYGYTF. As DNA, the CDR3 is TGTGCCAGCAGCTCAGGGAACTATGGCTACACCTTC. The full variable domain, rest sourced from reference TRBV7-9 and TRBJ1-2, is DTGVSQNPRHKITKRGQNVTFRCDPISEHNRLYWYRQTLGQGPEFLTYFQNEAQLEKSRLLSDRFSAERPKGSFSTLEIQRTEQGDSAMYLCASSSGNYGYTFGSGTRLTVV.

The rearrangement uses TRBV28 and TRBJ1-6, with D possibly being TRBD1 (6 bases). V dropped 6 bases and J dropped 9 bases, with 12 bases sitting between them. Germline V CDR1 and CDR2: MDHEN, SYDVKM. The length of the CDR3 is 13 residues. CDR3 in DNA: TGTGCCAGCAGCCTCGACAGGACTTCACCCCTCCACTTT. It translates to CASSLDRTSPLHF.

This clone appeared a single time. The J gene is TRBJ2-2, the V gene TRBV19, with TRBD1 matching over 7 bases. Losses at the gene ends were 6 bases for V and 5 bases for J; bases not matched to a gene: 3. The CDR3 sequence is 13 residues long. In germline, CDR1 is LNHDA, CDR2 SQIVND (reference sequence). The CDR3 loop is CASSPTGTGELFF. CDR3 in DNA: TGTGCCAGTAGCCCGACAGGGACCGGGGAGCTGTTTTTT.

There are a few counts of this clone. CDR3 sequence reads: CASSRDSVDGYTF. In DNA, the CDR3 is TGTGCCAGCAGCCGCGATAGCGTCGATGGCTACACCTTC. The chain carries TRBV7-9 and TRBJ1-2; D gene unclear. Germline assignment: CDR1 SEHNR and CDR2 FQNEAQ (reference sequence). The CDR3 is 13 amino acids. V lost 5 bases, J lost 6 bases, and 13 bases lay in between.